This TCR beta chain originates from a study of response to subunit inactivated influenza vaccine. Findings of the study overall: There was a suggestion from the authors that each seasonal influenza vaccination recruits few new T cells.

This clonotype was seen a few times. The antigen remains undetermined. TCRdb redid the calling of the RT-PCR reads with MiXCR, one entry per CDR3 protein. The repertoire consists of 500,000 to 550,000 distinct CDR3 sequences, with around 7.9% occurring once and the leading ten covering 10% to 15%. The V gene end was trimmed by 4 bases and the J gene end by 8 bases; junction bases not matched to a gene: 11. From germline, CDR1 is SGHRS and CDR2 YFSETQ. The CDR3 loop spans 15 amino acids. The source was PBMCs from blood, collected around 2 years after vaccination. V usage is TRBV5-1 and J usage is TRBJ1-4; 7 nucleotides match TRBD1. This sequence was found in a man aged 50-75 years who received an inactivated influenza vaccine. CDR3 nucleotide sequence: TGCGCCAGCAGCGCGACAGGGAGTTGGGAAGAAAAACTGTTTTTT. As protein: CASSATGSWEEKLFF.